These 19 T cell receptor beta chains were sequenced from one sample in a study of blood T cell repertoires in COVID-19. Clones were read by immunoSEQ multiplex PCR, and TCRdb kept only the in-frame ones, dropping some. This table has some 59,000 clones, over 90% appearing once. Material for sequencing was peripheral blood. The receptors originated from a man aged 45 to 65 with acute or convalescent COVID-19.

In DNA form, the CDR3 reads TGTGCCAGTAGGGACAGGGGTTTGAACACTGAAGCTTTCTTT. Translated: CASRDRGLNTEAFF. The chain recombines TRBV19 with TRBJ1-1, with TRBD1 identical over 9 bases. Germline lookup yields CDR1 LNHDA and CDR2 SQIVND (reference sequence). V shed 6 bases and J 0 bases; nucleotides not matched to a gene: 2. The CDR3 consists of 14 residues.

The rearrangement links TRBV7-2 to TRBJ2-1; 14 nucleotides agree with TRBD2. The CDR3 has 16 amino acids. The germline V gene has CDR1 SGHTA and CDR2 FQGNSA. Trimming removed 4 bases from V and 10 bases from J; junction bases left unmatched: 9. The CDR3 sequence: CASSSPGLAGVREQFF. As DNA, the CDR3 is TGTGCCAGCAGCTCTCCGGGACTAGCGGGAGTAAGGGAGCAGTTCTTC.

The gene calls are TRBV4-1 and TRBJ1-5; D possibly corresponds to TRBD1 (6 bases). V was clipped by 4 bases and J by 0 bases, with 22 bases between them. This CDR3 contains 19 residues. The germline V gene has CDR1 MGHRA and CDR2 YSYEKL. The CDR3 loop reads CASSPQKLTGQYSNQPQHF. CDR3 bases: TGCGCCAGCAGCCCTCAAAAGCTGACAGGCCAATATAGCAATCAGCCCCAGCATTTT.

V and J are TRBV5-4 and TRBJ2-3; no definite D call. The CDR3 extends over 13 amino acids. V lost 1 base and J lost 2, with 5 bases in between. Per germline, CDR1 SGHNT and CDR2 YYREEE (reference sequence). CDR3 protein: CASSLTNTDTQYF. The CDR3 nucleotides are TGTGCCAGCAGCTTGACTAACACAGATACGCAGTATTTT.

This clone was found once. The chain couples TRBV19 to TRBJ1-5; TRBD1 is a possible D gene (6 bases). This CDR3 comprises 15 residues. Trimming left V 3 bases short and J 4 bases short, with 13 bases between. CDR1 is LNHDA and CDR2 is SQIVND in the germline V gene (reference sequence). CDR3 loop: CASSIKDSGNQPQHF. For the CDR3, the DNA is TGTGCCAGTAGTATTAAGGACAGTGGGAATCAGCCCCAGCATTTT.

The V and J genes are TRBV2 and TRBJ1-3; 11 positions agree with TRBD1. The CDR3 contains 14 residues. The V gene's germline CDR1 is SNHLY and CDR2 FYNNEI. V trimming: 6 bases; J trimming: 8 bases; junction bases outside the gene matches: 6. CDR3 sequence: CASRAGQGVDTIYF. Written as DNA, the CDR3 is TGTGCCAGCAGAGCGGGACAGGGGGTTGACACCATATATTTT.

The genes are TRBV6-1 and TRBJ2-5; D uncertain. Deletions cut 2 bases from V and 9 bases from J, with 10 bases between. Germline CDR1 and CDR2: MNHNS and SASEGT. There are 12 residues in the CDR3. CDR3 residues: CASSELGLSQYF. CDR3 nucleotides: TGTGCCAGCAGTGAACTTGGCTTATCCCAGTACTTC.

This clone was seen a handful of times. V is TRBV2 and J is TRBJ1-5, with D possibly TRBD1 on 5 matching bases. Per germline, CDR1 SNHLY and CDR2 FYNNEI. V was cut by 4 bases and J by 4 bases, with 14 bases left in between. The CDR3 has 15 amino acids. CDR3 nucleotides: TGTGCCAGCAGTGGGCGGGACGGCGGAAATCAGCCCCAGCATTTT. Translated: CASSGRDGGNQPQHF. Variable domain in full (rest from reference TRBV2 and TRBJ1-5): EPEVTQTPSHQVTQMGQEVILRCVPISNHLYFYWYRQILGQKVEFLVSFYNNEISEKSEIFDDQFSVERPDGSNFTLKIRSTKLEDSAMYFCASSGRDGGNQPQHFGDGTRLSIL.

The chain combines TRBV5-1 with TRBJ2-2; TRBD2 matches at 10 bases. CDR3 length equals 17 residues. The germline V gene has CDR1 SGHRS and CDR2 YFSETQ. Trimming at V came to 1 base and at J to 6 bases, leaving 9 bases not matched to a gene. The CDR3 sequence: CASSLFRASGSSGELFF. CDR3 bases: TGCGCCAGCAGCTTGTTTCGGGCTAGCGGGAGTTCCGGGGAGCTGTTTTTT.

The V call is TRBV9, the J call TRBJ2-3; 7 bases fit TRBD2. CDR3 length: 14 residues. Germline V gives CDR1 SGDLS, CDR2 YYNGEE. Germline trimming cut 2 bases from V and 2 bases from J; bases unmatched to any gene: 2. The CDR3 here is CASSVGLPTDTQYF. CDR3 in DNA: TGTGCCAGCAGCGTGGGACTACCCACAGATACGCAGTATTTT.

The gene calls are TRBV7-2 and TRBJ1-1, with a tentative D call TRBD1 (5 bases). The V gene's germline CDR1 is SGHTA and CDR2 FQGNSA. V shed 2 bases and J shed 5 bases, with 12 bases lying between them. The CDR3 has 14 residues. The CDR3 coding sequence is TGTGCCAGCAGCTTAATAGCAGGGCCGACTGAAGCTTTCTTT. This gives the protein CASSLIAGPTEAFF.

The rearrangement joins TRBV4-2 to TRBJ2-5, with 14 bases fitting TRBD2. Germline loops: CDR1 LGHNA, CDR2 YNFKEQ. The CDR3 covers 16 residues. V was pared by 0 bases and J by 5 bases, with 2 bases of the junction left unmatched. In DNA, the CDR3 is TGTGCCAGCAGCCAAGATGGGACTAGCGGGAGCGAGACCCAGTACTTC. Amino acids: CASSQDGTSGSETQYF.

The rearrangement uses TRBV2 and TRBJ2-7, with unresolved D. This CDR3 region has 13 residues. Germline loops: CDR1 SNHLY, CDR2 FYNNEI. The V and J ends lost 6 bases and 4 bases respectively, with 13 bases between them. The chain's CDR3 is CASRRSRDYEQYF. The CDR3 bases are TGTGCCAGCAGAAGGAGCCGAGATTACGAGCAGTACTTC.

The rearrangement uses TRBV28 and TRBJ1-1; TRBD1 matches at 7 bases. V gave up 4 bases and J gave up 0 bases; unmatched junction bases: 8. CDR3 size: 16 residues. Germline CDR1 MDHEN, CDR2 SYDVKM. The CDR3 spells CASSSGTATMNTEAFF. DNA of the CDR3: TGTGCCAGCAGTTCCGGGACAGCTACCATGAACACTGAAGCTTTCTTT.

The V gene is TRBV19, the J gene TRBJ2-3, with 7 nucleotides matching TRBD1. Trimming at V came to 5 bases and at J to 6 bases, leaving 5 bases not matched to a gene. Germline CDR1 and CDR2: LNHDA and SQIVND (reference sequence). The CDR3 has 13 amino acids. The CDR3 sequence: CASSRQGTDTQYF. Written as DNA, the CDR3 is TGTGCCAGTAGTCGACAGGGTACGGATACGCAGTATTTT.

V usage is TRBV9 and J usage is TRBJ2-3; 7 positions agree with TRBD2. V shed 0 bases and J 6 bases; nucleotides not matched to a gene: 10. The CDR3 has 16 amino acids. CDR1 and CDR2 from the germline V gene are SGDLS and YYNGEE. CDR3 bases: TGTGCCAGCAGCGTAGGGGTGGGAGGGTACTCCGATACGCAGTATTTT. Its translation is CASSVGVGGYSDTQYF.

J is TRBJ2-3 and V is TRBV30; TRBD2 agrees at 12 bases. Trimming at V came to 2 bases and at J to 4 bases, leaving 10 bases not matched to a gene. The CDR3 has 17 residues. Germline V lookup: CDR1 GTSNPN, CDR2 SVGIG (reference sequence). The CDR3 DNA reads as TGTGCCTGGAGTCCCCAAAGGACTAGCGGGACGCCAGATACGCAGTATTTT. Its translation is CAWSPQRTSGTPDTQYF.

The chain is built from TRBV4-1 and TRBJ2-1, with TRBD2 identical over 10 bases. The V gene's germline CDR1 is MGHRA and CDR2 YSYEKL. The length of the CDR3 is 16 residues. V shed 6 bases and J 2 bases; nucleotides not matched to a gene: 7. The CDR3 DNA follows: TGCGCCAGCAGTCAATCGACTAGCGGGCCCTACAATGAGCAGTTCTTC. Translating it yields CASSQSTSGPYNEQFF.

V gene TRBV24-1 combines with J gene TRBJ2-1; D unresolved. V was trimmed by 0 bases and J by 4 bases, leaving 3 bases between them. Germline loops: CDR1 KGHDR, CDR2 SFDVKD. The CDR3 has 13 amino acids. The CDR3 DNA reads as TGTGCCACCAGTGATTTGACATACAATGAGCAGTTCTTC. It translates to CATSDLTYNEQFF.